This TCR beta chain was sequenced during a study of human T cells and chemical hapten exposure. Study-wide background: Patients were mainly female, each with alopecia areata, totalis or universalis.

Sample time point: pre-sensitization, week 0. Documented treatment: therapeutic diphenylcyclopropenone sensitization with weekly scalp DPC. Study conclusions and caveats: In comparison with controls, expanded TCRs gave rise to a significantly larger number of large CDR3 similarity clusters.

TCRdb re-analysed the RACE reads in MiXCR, keeping a single row per CDR3 protein. The table records about 380,000 distinct CDR3 sequences, 4% to 6% of them present only once. CDR3 length equals 16 residues. Unmatched junction bases numbered 7, after V lost 0 bases and J lost 5 bases. This clonotype was detected a few times. Antigen: not known. The source of this sequence is a woman aged 50 to 65 with alopecia areata. Some clones in this sample may be carry-over from other donors' samples. The sequencing here drew on whole blood, taken in connection with sensitization to the hapten diphenylcyclopropenone (DPC). V is TRBV12-3 or TRBV12-4 and J is TRBJ2-5, with 9 bases lining up with TRBD2. CDR3 amino acids: CASSLAAGGRSETQYF. In nucleotides, the CDR3 is TGTGCCAGCAGTTTAGCTGCGGGAGGGCGATCGGAGACCCAGTACTTC.